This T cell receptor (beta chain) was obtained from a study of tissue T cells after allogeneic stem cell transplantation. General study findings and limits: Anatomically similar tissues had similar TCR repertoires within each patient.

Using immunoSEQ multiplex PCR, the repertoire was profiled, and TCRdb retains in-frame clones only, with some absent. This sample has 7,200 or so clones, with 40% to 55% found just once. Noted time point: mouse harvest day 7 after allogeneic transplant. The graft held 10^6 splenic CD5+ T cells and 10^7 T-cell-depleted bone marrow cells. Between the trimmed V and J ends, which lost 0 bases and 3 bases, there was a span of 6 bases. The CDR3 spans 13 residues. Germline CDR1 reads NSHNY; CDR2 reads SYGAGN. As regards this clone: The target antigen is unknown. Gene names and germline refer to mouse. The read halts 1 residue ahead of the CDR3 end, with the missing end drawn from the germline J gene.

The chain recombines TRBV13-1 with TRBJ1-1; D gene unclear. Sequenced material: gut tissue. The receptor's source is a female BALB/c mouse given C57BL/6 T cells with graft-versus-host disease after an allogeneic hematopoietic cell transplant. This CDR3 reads CASSDAQYTEVFF. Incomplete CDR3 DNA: TGTGCCAGCAGTGATGCACAATACACAGAAGTCTTC.